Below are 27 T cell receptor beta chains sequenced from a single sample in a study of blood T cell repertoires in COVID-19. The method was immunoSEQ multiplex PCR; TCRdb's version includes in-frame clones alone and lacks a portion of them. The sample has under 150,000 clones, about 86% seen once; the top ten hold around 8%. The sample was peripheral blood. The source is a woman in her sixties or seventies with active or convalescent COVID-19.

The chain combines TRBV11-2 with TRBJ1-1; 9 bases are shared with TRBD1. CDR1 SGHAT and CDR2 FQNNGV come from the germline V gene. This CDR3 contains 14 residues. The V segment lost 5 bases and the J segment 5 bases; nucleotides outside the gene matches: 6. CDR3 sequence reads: CASSLTGGRTEAFF. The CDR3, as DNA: TGTGCCAGCAGCCTGACAGGGGGGCGGACTGAAGCTTTCTTT.

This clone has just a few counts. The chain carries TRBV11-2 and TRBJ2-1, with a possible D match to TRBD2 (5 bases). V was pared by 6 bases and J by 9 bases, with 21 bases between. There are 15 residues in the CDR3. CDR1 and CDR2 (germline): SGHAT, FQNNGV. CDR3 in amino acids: CASSSTRSLGSEQFF. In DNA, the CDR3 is TGTGCCAGCAGTTCTACTAGGAGCCTCGGTAGTGAGCAGTTCTTC.

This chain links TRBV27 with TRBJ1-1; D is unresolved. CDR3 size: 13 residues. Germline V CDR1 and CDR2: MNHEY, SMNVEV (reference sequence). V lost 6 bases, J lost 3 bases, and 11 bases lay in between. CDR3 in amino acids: CASSYVGDTEAFF. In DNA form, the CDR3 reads TGTGCCAGCAGCTACGTCGGGGACACTGAAGCTTTCTTT.

The CDR3 bases are TGTGCCACCAGTGACCCTTACGAGCAGTACTTC. Translation gives CATSDPYEQYF. This chain links TRBV24-1 with TRBJ2-7; D unclear. The germline CDR1 and CDR2 sequences are KGHDR and SFDVKD. Trimming took off 4 bases at V and 4 bases at J, with 4 bases between the two ends. The CDR3 runs to 11 residues.

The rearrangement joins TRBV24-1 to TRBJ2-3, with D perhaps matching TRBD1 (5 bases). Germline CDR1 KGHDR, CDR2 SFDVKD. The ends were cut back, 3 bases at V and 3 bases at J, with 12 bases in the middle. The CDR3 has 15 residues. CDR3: CATSDRGLWTDTQYF. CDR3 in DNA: TGTGCCACCAGTGATAGGGGCCTGTGGACAGATACGCAGTATTTT.

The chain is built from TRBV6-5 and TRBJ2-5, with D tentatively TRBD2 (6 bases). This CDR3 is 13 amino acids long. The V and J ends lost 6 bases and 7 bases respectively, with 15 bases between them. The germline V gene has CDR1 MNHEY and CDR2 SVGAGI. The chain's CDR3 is CASRTTGRTTQYF. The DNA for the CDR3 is TGTGCCAGCAGGACAACGGGGAGGACGACCCAGTACTTC.

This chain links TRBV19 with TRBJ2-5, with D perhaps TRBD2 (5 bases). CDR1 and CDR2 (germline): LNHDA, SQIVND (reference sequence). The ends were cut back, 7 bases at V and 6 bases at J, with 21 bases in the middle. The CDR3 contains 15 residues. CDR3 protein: CASTTNRGDGKTQYF. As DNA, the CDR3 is TGTGCCAGTACGACTAACCGGGGTGATGGGAAGACCCAGTACTTC.

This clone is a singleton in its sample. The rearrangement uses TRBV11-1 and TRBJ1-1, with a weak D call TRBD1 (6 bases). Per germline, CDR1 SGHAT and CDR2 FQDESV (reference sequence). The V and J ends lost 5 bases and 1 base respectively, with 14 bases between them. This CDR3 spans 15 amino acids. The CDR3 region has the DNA TGTGCCAGCAGCGAAGGGGGGGCGCGGAACACTGAAGCTTTCTTT. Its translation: CASSEGGARNTEAFF. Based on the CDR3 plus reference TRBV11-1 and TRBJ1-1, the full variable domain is EAEVAQSPRYKITEKSQAVAFWCDPISGHATLYWYRQILGQGPELLVQFQDESVVDDSQLPKDRFSAERLKGVDSTLKIQPAELGDSAMYLCASSEGGARNTEAFFGQGTRLTVV.

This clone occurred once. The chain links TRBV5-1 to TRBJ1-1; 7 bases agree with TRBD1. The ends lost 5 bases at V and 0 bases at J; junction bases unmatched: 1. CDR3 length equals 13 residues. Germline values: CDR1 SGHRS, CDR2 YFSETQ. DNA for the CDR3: TGCGCCAGCAGGACAGGGCTGAACACTGAAGCTTTCTTT. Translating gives CASRTGLNTEAFF. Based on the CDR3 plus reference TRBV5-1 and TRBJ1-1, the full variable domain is KAGVTQTPRYLIKTRGQQVTLSCSPISGHRSVSWYQQTPGQGLQFLFEYFSETQRNKGNFPGRFSGRQFSNSRSEMNVSTLELGDSALYLCASRTGLNTEAFFGQGTRLTVV.

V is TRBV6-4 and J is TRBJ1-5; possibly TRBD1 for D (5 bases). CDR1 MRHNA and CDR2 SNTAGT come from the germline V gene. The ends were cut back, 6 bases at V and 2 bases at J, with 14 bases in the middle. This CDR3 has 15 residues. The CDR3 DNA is TGTGCCAGCAGCCGCAGGGAGGATCGCAATCAGCCCCAGCATTTT. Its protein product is CASSRREDRNQPQHF.

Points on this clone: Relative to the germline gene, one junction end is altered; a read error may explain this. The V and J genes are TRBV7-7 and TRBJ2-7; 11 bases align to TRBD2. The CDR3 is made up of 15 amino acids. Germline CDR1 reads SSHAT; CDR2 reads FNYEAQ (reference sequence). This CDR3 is CASSKGLAAPHEQYF. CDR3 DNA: TGTGCTAGCAGCAAGGGACTAGCGGCCCCCCACGAGCAGTACTTC.

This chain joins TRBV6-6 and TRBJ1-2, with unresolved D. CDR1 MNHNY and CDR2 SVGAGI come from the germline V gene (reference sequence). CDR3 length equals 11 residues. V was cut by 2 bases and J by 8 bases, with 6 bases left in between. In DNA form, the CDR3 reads TGTGCCAGCAGTTACGTTGAGGGCTACACCTTC. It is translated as CASSYVEGYTF.

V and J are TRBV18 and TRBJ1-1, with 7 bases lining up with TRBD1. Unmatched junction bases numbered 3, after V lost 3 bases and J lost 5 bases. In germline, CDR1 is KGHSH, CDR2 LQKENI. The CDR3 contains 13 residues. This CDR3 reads CASSPDRLTEAFF. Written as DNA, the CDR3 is TGTGCCAGCTCACCGGACAGGTTGACTGAAGCTTTCTTT.

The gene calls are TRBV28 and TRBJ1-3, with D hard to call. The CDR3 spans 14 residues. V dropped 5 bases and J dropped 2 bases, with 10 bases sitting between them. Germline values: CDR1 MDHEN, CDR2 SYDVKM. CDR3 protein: CASSPPRAGNTIYF. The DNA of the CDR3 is TGTGCCAGCAGTCCCCCGAGGGCTGGAAACACCATATATTTT.

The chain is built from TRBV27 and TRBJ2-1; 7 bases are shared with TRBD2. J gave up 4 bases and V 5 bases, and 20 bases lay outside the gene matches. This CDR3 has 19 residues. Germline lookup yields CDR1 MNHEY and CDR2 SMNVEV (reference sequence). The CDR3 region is CASSQAGRRLITFYNEQFF. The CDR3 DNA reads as TGTGCCAGCAGTCAAGCGGGACGGAGACTTATAACCTTTTACAATGAGCAGTTCTTC.

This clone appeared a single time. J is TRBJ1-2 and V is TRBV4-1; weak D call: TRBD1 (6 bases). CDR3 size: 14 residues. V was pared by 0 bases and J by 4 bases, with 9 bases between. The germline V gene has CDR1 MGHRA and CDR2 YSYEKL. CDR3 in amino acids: CASSQDLRGYGYTF. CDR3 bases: TGCGCCAGCAGCCAAGATCTCAGGGGCTATGGCTACACCTTC.

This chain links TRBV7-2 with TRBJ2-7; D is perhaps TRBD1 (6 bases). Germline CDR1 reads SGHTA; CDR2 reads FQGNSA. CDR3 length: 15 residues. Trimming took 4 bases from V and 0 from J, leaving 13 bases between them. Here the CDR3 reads CASSWTGTSSYEQYF. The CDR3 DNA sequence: TGTGCCAGCAGCTGGACCGGGACAAGCTCCTACGAGCAGTACTTC.

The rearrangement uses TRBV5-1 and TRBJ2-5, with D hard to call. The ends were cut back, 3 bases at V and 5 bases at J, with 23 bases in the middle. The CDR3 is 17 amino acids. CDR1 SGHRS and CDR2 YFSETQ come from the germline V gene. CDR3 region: CASSSHAKSARSETQYF. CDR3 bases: TGCGCCAGCAGCTCTCACGCGAAAAGCGCCCGATCGGAGACCCAGTACTTC.

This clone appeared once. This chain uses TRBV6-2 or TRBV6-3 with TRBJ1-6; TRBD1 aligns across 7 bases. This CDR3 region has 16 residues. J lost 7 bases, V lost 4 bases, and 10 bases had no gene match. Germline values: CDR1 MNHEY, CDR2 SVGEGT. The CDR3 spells CASSSPPGQINSPLHF. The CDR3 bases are TGTGCCAGCAGTTCCCCTCCGGGACAGATCAATTCACCCCTCCACTTT.

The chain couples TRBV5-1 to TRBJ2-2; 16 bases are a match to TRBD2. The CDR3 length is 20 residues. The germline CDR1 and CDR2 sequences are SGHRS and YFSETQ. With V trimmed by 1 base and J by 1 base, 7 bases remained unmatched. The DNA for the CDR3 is TGCGCCAGCAGCTTGTTTTCGGGACTAGCGGGAGGGCGGAACACCGGGGAGCTGTTTTTT. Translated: CASSLFSGLAGGRNTGELFF. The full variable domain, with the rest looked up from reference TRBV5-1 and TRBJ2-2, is KAGVTQTPRYLIKTRGQQVTLSCSPISGHRSVSWYQQTPGQGLQFLFEYFSETQRNKGNFPGRFSGRQFSNSRSEMNVSTLELGDSALYLCASSLFSGLAGGRNTGELFFGEGSRLTVL.

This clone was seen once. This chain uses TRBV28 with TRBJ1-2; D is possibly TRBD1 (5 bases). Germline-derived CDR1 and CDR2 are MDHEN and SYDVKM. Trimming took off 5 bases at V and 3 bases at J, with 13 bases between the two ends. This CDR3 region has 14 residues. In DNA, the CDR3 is TGTGCCAGCAGTCCCCGCGGGGCTGACTATGGCTACACCTTC. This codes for CASSPRGADYGYTF.

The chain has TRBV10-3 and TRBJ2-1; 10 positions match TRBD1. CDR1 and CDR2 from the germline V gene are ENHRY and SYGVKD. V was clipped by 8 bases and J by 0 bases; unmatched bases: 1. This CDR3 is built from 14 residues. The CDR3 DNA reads TGTGCCATCGGACAGGGGGGCTCCTACAATGAGCAGTTCTTC. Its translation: CAIGQGGSYNEQFF.

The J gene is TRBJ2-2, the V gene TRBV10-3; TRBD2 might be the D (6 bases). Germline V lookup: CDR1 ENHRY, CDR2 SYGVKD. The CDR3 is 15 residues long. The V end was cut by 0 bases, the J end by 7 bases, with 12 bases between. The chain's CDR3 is CAISESTSRVGELFF. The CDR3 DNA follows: TGTGCCATCAGTGAGTCTACTAGCCGCGTCGGGGAGCTGTTTTTT.

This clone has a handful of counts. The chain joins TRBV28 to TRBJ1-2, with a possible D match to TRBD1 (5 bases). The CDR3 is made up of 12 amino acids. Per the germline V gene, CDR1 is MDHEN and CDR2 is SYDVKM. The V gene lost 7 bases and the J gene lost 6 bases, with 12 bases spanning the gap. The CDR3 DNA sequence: TGTGCCAGCACTATGGGACTGGATGGCTACACCTTC. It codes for CASTMGLDGYTF.

CDR3 region: CASSWAGTGQFGNSPLHF. CDR3 nucleotide sequence: TGCGCCAGCAGCTGGGCCGGGACAGGGCAATTTGGGAATTCACCCCTCCACTTT. The chain recombines TRBV5-1 with TRBJ1-6, with 9 bases fitting TRBD1. Germline CDR1 and CDR2: SGHRS and YFSETQ. Trimming removed 3 bases from V and 7 bases from J; junction bases left unmatched: 14. The length of the CDR3 is 18 residues.

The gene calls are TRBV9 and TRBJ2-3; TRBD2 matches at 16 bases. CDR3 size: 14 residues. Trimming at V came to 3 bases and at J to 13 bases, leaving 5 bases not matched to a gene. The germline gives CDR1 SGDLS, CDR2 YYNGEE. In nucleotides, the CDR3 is TGTGCCAGCAGCGCCGGGACTAGCGGGGGGGCGGAGTATTTT. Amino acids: CASSAGTSGGAEYF. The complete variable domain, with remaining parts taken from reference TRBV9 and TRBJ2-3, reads DSGVTQTPKHLITATGQRVTLRCSPRSGDLSVYWYQQSLDQGLQFLIQYYNGEERAKGNILERFSAQQFPDLHSELNLSSLELGDSALYFCASSAGTSGGAEYFGPGTRLTVL.

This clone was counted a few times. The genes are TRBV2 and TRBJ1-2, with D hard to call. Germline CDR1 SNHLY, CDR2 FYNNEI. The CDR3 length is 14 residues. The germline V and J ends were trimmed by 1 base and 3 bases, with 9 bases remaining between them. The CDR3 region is CASSEVASHYGYTF. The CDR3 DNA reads TGTGCCAGCAGTGAAGTAGCCAGTCACTATGGCTACACCTTC.